This T cell receptor (beta chain) comes out of a study of blood T cell repertoires in COVID-19. Study details: The United States, Italy and Spain were the sources of the acute and convalescent COVID-19 samples.

Using immunoSEQ multiplex PCR, the repertoire was profiled, and TCRdb retains in-frame clones only, with some absent. The data show approximately 280,000 clones, roughly 90% seen once. Trimming cost V 5 bases and J 3 bases, with 16 bases left between them. This CDR3 contains 16 residues. Germline loops: CDR1 MDHEN, CDR2 SYDVKM. The sequence was collected from a man aged 45 to 65 with acute or convalescent COVID-19. The gene calls are TRBV28 and TRBJ2-2; D possibly corresponds to TRBD2 (6 bases). Sequenced sample: peripheral blood. The CDR3 loop is CASSPTQLAHTGELFF. CDR3 DNA: TGTGCCAGCAGTCCCACCCAACTAGCCCACACCGGGGAGCTGTTTTTT. Based on the CDR3 plus reference TRBV28 and TRBJ2-2, the full variable domain is DVKVTQSSRYLVKRTGEKVFLECVQDMDHENMFWYRQDPGLGLRLIYFSYDVKMKEKGDIPEGYSVSREKKERFSLILESASTNQTSMYLCASSPTQLAHTGELFFGEGSRLTVL.